The 24 T cell receptor beta chains given below trace back to one sample, sequenced in a study of CD8 T cells in ankylosing spondylitis. TCRdb redid the calling of the 5' RACE reads with MiXCR, one entry per CDR3 protein. The sample shows 250,000 to 300,000 distinct CDR3 sequences, 20% of them seen only once. Specimen: blood, either unsorted or a sorted T cell fraction (not recorded which). Source of these receptors: a male donor with ankylosing spondylitis or in good health (not recorded which).

The gene calls are TRBV5-1 and TRBJ1-6; D uncertain. Germline CDR1 reads SGHRS; CDR2 reads YFSETQ. V lost 0 bases to trimming and J lost 7 bases, with 8 bases between them. The length of the CDR3 is 14 residues. The CDR3 spells CASSLGRENSPLHF. CDR3 nucleotides: TGCGCCAGCAGCTTGGGACGGGAAAATTCACCCCTCCACTTT.

Many counts were recorded for this clonotype. The rearrangement uses TRBV12-3 or TRBV12-4 and TRBJ2-1, with TRBD2 identical over 11 bases. This CDR3 contains 14 residues. The V gene end was trimmed by 7 bases and the J gene end by 8 bases; junction bases not matched to a gene: 7. The CDR3 coding sequence is TGTGCCAGCACCACTAGCGGGAGTTTCGATGAGCAGTTCTTC. As protein: CASTTSGSFDEQFF.

This clonotype was counted between two and nine times. This chain joins TRBV24-1 and TRBJ2-2; possibly TRBD2 for D (5 bases). CDR3 length equals 15 residues. Germline V gene sequence: CDR1 KGHDR, CDR2 SFDVKD. V gave up 4 bases and J gave up 1 base, with 9 bases separating them. The CDR3 spells CATSDLDWNTGELFF. CDR3 nucleotides: TGTGCCACCAGTGACCTGGACTGGAACACCGGGGAGCTGTTTTTT.

In its sample, this clonotype was seen many times. This chain uses TRBV27 with TRBJ1-1; no definite D call. V lost 6 bases and J 8 bases, leaving 13 bases between the germline ends. The CDR3 sequence is 12 residues long. Germline values: CDR1 MNHEY, CDR2 SMNVEV (reference sequence). CDR3 loop: CASRAAAGEAFF. CDR3 coding DNA: TGTGCCAGCAGAGCGGCGGCAGGAGAAGCTTTCTTT.

The CDR3 coding sequence is TGTGCCATCAGTGAGCAACAGGGTAACAATGAGCAGTTCTTC. It is translated as CAISEQQGNNEQFF. The chain combines TRBV10-3 with TRBJ2-1; D is perhaps TRBD1 (6 bases). The V gene's germline CDR1 is ENHRY and CDR2 SYGVKD. V was trimmed by 2 bases and J by 5 bases, leaving 10 bases between them. The CDR3 covers 14 residues.

Ten or more counts support this clonotype. The chain employs TRBV12-3 or TRBV12-4 and TRBJ2-2; D is possibly TRBD1 or TRBD2 (5 bases each). This CDR3 is built from 15 residues. Trimming pared 6 bases from V and 1 base from J, leaving 12 bases between. The chain's CDR3 is CASRPGTGNTGELFF. The CDR3 DNA is TGTGCCAGCAGGCCAGGGACGGGGAACACCGGGGAGCTGTTTTTT.

The chain carries TRBV28 and TRBJ1-5; a weak D match, TRBD1 (6 bases). CDR1 and CDR2 (germline): MDHEN, SYDVKM. Trimming cost V 4 bases and J 10 bases, with 26 bases left between them. CDR3 length: 17 amino acids. CDR3 sequence: CASSSRGGAGPRGPQHF. As DNA, the CDR3 is TGTGCCAGCAGTTCCCGCGGGGGGGCAGGGCCCCGGGGACCCCAGCATTTT.

To note about this clonotype: This may come from a read error, since a much larger clone is one base off. This rearrangement joins TRBV15 to TRBJ1-1, with unresolved D. Germline V lookup: CDR1 LNHNV, CDR2 YYDKDF (reference sequence). This CDR3 is built from 15 residues. Here the CDR3 reads CAISRDRKMNTEAFF. The CDR3 nucleotides read TGTGCCATCAGCAGAGATCGTAAAATGAACACTGAAGCTTTCTTT. Supplemented by reference TRBV15 and TRBJ1-1, the full variable domain reads DAMVIQNPRYQVTQFGKPVTLSCSQTLNHNVMYWYQQKSSQAPKLLFHYYDKDFNNEADTPDNFQSRRPNTSFCFLDIRSPGLGDTAMYLCAISRDRKMNTEAFFGQGTRLTVV.

This clonotype showed up many times. This chain links TRBV20-1 with TRBJ2-3; 8 bases fit TRBD2. The germline gives CDR1 DFQATT, CDR2 SNEGSKA (reference sequence). The CDR3 consists of 16 residues. After removal of 4 bases from V and 4 bases from J, the junction contained 13 bases not matched to a gene. The DNA of the CDR3 is TGCAGTGCTAAAGATAACGGGCGGGAGGTCGCAGATACGCAGTATTTT. It specifies CSAKDNGREVADTQYF.

The DNA for the CDR3 is TGCGCCAGCAGCTTGGGGGAGATCTGGAATACGCAGTATTTT. Encoded protein: CASSLGEIWNTQYF. The genes are TRBV5-1 and TRBJ2-3; the D gene is possibly TRBD2 (5 bases). Trimming removed 0 bases at V and 7 bases at J, with 12 bases between. Germline V gene sequence: CDR1 SGHRS, CDR2 YFSETQ. This CDR3 has 14 amino acids.

Comment on this clonotype: An end of the junction does not agree with germline; a read error may underlie this. The V call is TRBV6-1, the J call TRBJ2-2; tentative D call: TRBD1 (5 bases). The germline CDR1 and CDR2 sequences are MNHNS and SASEGT. There are 14 residues in the CDR3. The CDR3: CANSELTATGELFF. The CDR3 DNA sequence: TGTGCCAACAGTGAACTGACAGCCACCGGGGAGCTGTTTTTT.

This clonotype came up a few times. V gene TRBV7-8 combines with J gene TRBJ2-5, with TRBD2 matching over 13 bases. The CDR3 spans 16 residues. Trimming cost V 4 bases and J 7 bases; bases outside gene matches: 9. Germline-derived CDR1 and CDR2 are SGHVS and FQNEAQ. CDR3 sequence reads: CASSSWTSGGRGTQYF. CDR3 nucleotides: TGTGCCAGCAGCTCCTGGACTAGCGGGGGACGGGGGACCCAGTACTTC.

This clonotype came up many times. V is TRBV6-6 and J is TRBJ2-1, with TRBD1 identical over 9 bases. J gave up 6 bases and V 8 bases, and 2 bases lay outside the gene matches. CDR3 length: 12 amino acids. Germline CDR1 reads MNHNY; CDR2 reads SVGAGI (reference sequence). CDR3 in amino acids: CASRQGGNEQFF. CDR3 nucleotide sequence: TGTGCCAGCCGACAGGGGGGCAATGAGCAGTTCTTC.

The V call is TRBV6-1, the J call TRBJ1-6; 8 bases are shared with TRBD1. CDR1 is MNHNS and CDR2 is SASEGT in the germline V gene. V gave up 7 bases and J gave up 7 bases; unmatched junction bases: 9. The length of the CDR3 is 15 residues. This CDR3 is CASKSRQGSNSPLHF. Here the CDR3 DNA reads TGTGCCAGCAAAAGCCGACAGGGGTCGAATTCACCCCTCCACTTT.

This clonotype was seen only a few times. The V and J genes are TRBV28 and TRBJ1-5; 7 bases match TRBD1. The CDR3 consists of 15 residues. The germline CDR1 and CDR2 sequences are MDHEN and SYDVKM. Losses at the gene ends were 6 bases for V and 3 bases for J; bases not matched to a gene: 8. For the CDR3, the DNA is TGTGCCAGCAGCTCTCCGGGACAGATCAATCAGCCCCAGCATTTT. Translating it yields CASSSPGQINQPQHF.

The chain combines TRBV28 with TRBJ2-4; 9 nucleotides agree with TRBD1. The V and J ends lost 7 bases and 6 bases, in that order; junction bases with no gene match: 13. The CDR3 runs 16 residues. The germline CDR1 and CDR2 sequences are MDHEN and SYDVKM. CDR3 loop: CASKAGPGQGPNIQYF. CDR3 in DNA: TGTGCCAGCAAGGCCGGACCGGGACAGGGACCAAACATTCAGTACTTC.

This clonotype was observed a handful of times. J is TRBJ1-5 and V is TRBV6-2 or TRBV6-3, with D unclear. In germline, CDR1 is MNHEY, CDR2 SVGEGT. There are 15 residues in the CDR3. V shed 2 bases and J shed 5 bases, with 13 bases lying between them. CDR3 region: CASSYGIWGDQPQHF. In DNA, the CDR3 is TGTGCCAGCAGTTACGGTATCTGGGGTGATCAGCCCCAGCATTTT.

Ten or more counts support this clonotype. V gene TRBV12-3 or TRBV12-4 combines with J gene TRBJ2-3; the D gene is possibly TRBD2 (6 bases). Trimming removed 3 bases from V and 2 bases from J, with 15 bases in between. CDR3 length: 16 amino acids. This CDR3 is CASSFRGTRNTDTQYF. CDR3 DNA: TGTGCCAGCAGTTTTCGCGGGACTCGCAACACAGATACGCAGTATTTT.

The V gene is TRBV10-3, the J gene TRBJ2-5; perhaps TRBD2 as D (6 bases). Germline CDR1 and CDR2: ENHRY and SYGVKD. V gave up 10 bases and J gave up 5 bases, with 17 bases separating them. The CDR3 length is 13 residues. The CDR3 reads CATEGGLEETQYF. The CDR3 DNA follows: TGTGCCACCGAGGGAGGCCTTGAGGAGACCCAGTACTTC.

The rearrangement uses TRBV10-3 and TRBJ2-5; no clear D. The CDR3 loop spans 15 amino acids. Germline V gives CDR1 ENHRY, CDR2 SYGVKD. V gave up 3 bases and J gave up 0 bases, with 11 bases separating them. For the CDR3, the DNA is TGTGCCATCAGTGACCCTAAGAGCTACCAAGAGACCCAGTACTTC. Translated, it gives CAISDPKSYQETQYF.

This clonotype came up a few times. V gene TRBV18 combines with J gene TRBJ2-1; 12 bases are shared with TRBD2. The J segment lost 8 bases and the V segment lost 3 bases, leaving 5 bases of the junction unmatched. CDR3 length: 15 residues. In germline, CDR1 is KGHSH, CDR2 LQKENI. The DNA for the CDR3 is TGTGCCAGCTCACCGACTAGCGGGAGTAAATATGAGCAGTTCTTC. It is translated as CASSPTSGSKYEQFF. Filled out from reference TRBV18 and TRBJ2-1, the complete variable domain reads NAGVMQNPRHLVRRRGQEARLRCSPMKGHSHVYWYRQLPEEGLKFMVYLQKENIIDESGMPKERFSAEFPKEGPSILRIQQVVRGDSAAYFCASSPTSGSKYEQFFGPGTRLTVL.

This sequence joins TRBV5-1 and TRBJ1-3; 9 bases agree with TRBD1. Germline V gives CDR1 SGHRS, CDR2 YFSETQ. Germline trimming cut 4 bases from V and 0 bases from J; bases unmatched to any gene: 8. This CDR3 is built from 17 residues. As DNA, the CDR3 is TGCGCCAGCAGCGTGTCCGGGACAGGGACCTCTGGAAACACCATATATTTT. Its translation is CASSVSGTGTSGNTIYF.

The chain recombines TRBV18 with TRBJ2-3; D unresolved. Trimming took off 0 bases at V and 6 bases at J, with 10 bases between the two ends. Germline V gene sequence: CDR1 KGHSH, CDR2 LQKENI. The CDR3 length is 14 residues. DNA of the CDR3: TGTGCCAGCTCACCACCCATAGGGTTGGATACGCAGTATTTT. This translates into CASSPPIGLDTQYF.

Concerning this clonotype: Relative to the germline gene, one junction end is altered; a read error may explain this. This chain links TRBV20-1 with TRBJ2-2; D may be TRBD1 (6 bases). This CDR3 has 11 amino acids. The germline V gene has CDR1 DFQATT and CDR2 SNEGSKA (reference sequence). The CDR3 here is CSRQDTEELFF. As DNA, the CDR3 is TGCAGCCGACAGGACACCGAGGAGCTGTTTTTT.